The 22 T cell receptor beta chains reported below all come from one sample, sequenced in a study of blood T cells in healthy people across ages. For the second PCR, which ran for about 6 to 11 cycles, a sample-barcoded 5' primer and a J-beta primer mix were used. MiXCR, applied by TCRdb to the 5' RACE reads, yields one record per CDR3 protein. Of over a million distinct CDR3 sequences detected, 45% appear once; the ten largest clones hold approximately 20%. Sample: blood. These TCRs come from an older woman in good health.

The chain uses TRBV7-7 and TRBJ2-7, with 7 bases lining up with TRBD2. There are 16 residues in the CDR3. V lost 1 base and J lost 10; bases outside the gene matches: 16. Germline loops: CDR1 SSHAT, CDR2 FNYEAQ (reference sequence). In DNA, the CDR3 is TGTGCCAGCAGCTTAGGATCTGGCGGGAGCCCCCAGGCCCAGTACTTC. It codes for CASSLGSGGSPQAQYF.

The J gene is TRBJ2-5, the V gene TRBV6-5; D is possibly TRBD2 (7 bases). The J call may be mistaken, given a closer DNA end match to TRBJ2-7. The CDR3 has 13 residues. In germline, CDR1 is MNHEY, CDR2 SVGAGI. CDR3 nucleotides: TGTGCCAGCACCGGACTAGGGGGGTACGAGCAGTACTTC. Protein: CASTGLGGYEQYF.

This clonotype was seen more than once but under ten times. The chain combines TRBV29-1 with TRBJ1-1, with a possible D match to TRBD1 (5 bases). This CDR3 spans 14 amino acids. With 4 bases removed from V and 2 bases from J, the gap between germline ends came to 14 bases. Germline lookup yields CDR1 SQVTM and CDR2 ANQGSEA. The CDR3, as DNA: TGCAGCGTTGCGGTCGGGCAGGGCAACACTGAAGCTTTCTTT. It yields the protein CSVAVGQGNTEAFF.

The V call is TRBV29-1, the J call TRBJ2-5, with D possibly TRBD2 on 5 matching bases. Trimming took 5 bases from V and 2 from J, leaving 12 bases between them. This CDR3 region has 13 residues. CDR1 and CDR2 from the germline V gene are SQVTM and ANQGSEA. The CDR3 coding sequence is TGCAGCGTTCCGACCGAGGGTCAAGAGACCCAGTACTTC. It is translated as CSVPTEGQETQYF.

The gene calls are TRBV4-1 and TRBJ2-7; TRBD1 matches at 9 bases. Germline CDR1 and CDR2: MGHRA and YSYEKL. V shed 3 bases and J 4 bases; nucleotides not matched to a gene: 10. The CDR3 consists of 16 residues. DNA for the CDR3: TGCGCCAGCAGCCATGACGCCGGGACAGGGAAATACGAGCAGTACTTC. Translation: CASSHDAGTGKYEQYF.

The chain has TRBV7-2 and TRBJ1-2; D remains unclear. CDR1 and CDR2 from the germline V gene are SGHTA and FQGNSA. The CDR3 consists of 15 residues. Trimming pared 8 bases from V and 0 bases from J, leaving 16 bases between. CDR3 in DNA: TGTGCCAGCGGCCTCCTGAGCCCTTCTAACTATGGCTACACCTTC. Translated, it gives CASGLLSPSNYGYTF.

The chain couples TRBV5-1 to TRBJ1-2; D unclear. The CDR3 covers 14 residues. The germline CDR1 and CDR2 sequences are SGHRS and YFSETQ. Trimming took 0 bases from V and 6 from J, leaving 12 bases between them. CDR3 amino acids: CASSLVEGVNGYTF. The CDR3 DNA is TGCGCCAGCAGCTTGGTGGAGGGAGTGAATGGCTACACCTTC.

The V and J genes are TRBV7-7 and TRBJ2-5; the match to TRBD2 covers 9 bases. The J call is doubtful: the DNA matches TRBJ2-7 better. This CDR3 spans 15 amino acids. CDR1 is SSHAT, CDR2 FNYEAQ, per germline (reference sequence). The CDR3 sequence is CASSLSPSGINEQYF. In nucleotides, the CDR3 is TGTGCCAGCAGCTTATCCCCTAGCGGGATCAACGAGCAGTACTTC.

The CDR3 DNA reads TGTGCCAGCAGCTATGGACTAGCGGAAATCAGCTCCTACAATGAGCAGTTCTTC. Protein sequence: CASSYGLAEISSYNEQFF. The chain is built from TRBV9 and TRBJ2-1, with 10 bases matching TRBD2. The CDR3 extends over 18 amino acids. J gave up 0 bases and V 4 bases, and 10 bases lay outside the gene matches. The germline V gene has CDR1 SGDLS and CDR2 YYNGEE.

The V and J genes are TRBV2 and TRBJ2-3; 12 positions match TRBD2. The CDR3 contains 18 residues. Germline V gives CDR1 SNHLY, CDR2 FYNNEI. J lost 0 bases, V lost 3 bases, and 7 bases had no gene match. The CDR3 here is CASSEVTSGGKSTDTQYF. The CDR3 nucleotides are TGTGCCAGCAGTGAGGTAACTAGCGGGGGGAAAAGCACAGATACGCAGTATTTT. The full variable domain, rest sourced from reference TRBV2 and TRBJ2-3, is EPEVTQTPSHQVTQMGQEVILRCVPISNHLYFYWYRQILGQKVEFLVSFYNNEISEKSEIFDDQFSVERPDGSNFTLKIRSTKLEDSAMYFCASSEVTSGGKSTDTQYFGPGTRLTVL.

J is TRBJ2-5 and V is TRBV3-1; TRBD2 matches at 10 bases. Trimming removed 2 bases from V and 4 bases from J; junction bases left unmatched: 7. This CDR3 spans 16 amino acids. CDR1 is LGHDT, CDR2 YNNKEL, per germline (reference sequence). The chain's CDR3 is CASSQFFEREGETQYF. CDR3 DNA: TGTGCCAGCAGCCAATTCTTTGAGCGGGAGGGAGAGACCCAGTACTTC.

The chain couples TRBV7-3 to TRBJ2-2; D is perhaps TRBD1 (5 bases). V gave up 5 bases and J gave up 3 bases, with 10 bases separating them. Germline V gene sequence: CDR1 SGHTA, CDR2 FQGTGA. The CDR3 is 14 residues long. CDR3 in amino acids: CASSMQGYTGELFF. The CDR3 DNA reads TGTGCCAGCAGCATGCAGGGATACACCGGGGAGCTGTTTTTT.

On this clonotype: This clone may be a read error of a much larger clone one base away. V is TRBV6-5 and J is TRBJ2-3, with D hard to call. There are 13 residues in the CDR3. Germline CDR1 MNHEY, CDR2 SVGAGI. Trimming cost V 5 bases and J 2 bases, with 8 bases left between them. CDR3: CASSTPLTDTQYF. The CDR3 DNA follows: TGTGCCAGCAGTACTCCCCTCACAGATACGCAGTATTTT.

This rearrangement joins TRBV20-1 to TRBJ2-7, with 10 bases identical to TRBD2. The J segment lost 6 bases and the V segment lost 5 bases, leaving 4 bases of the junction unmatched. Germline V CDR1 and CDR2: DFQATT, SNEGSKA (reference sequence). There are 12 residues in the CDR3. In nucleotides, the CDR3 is TGCAGTGCTGGGACTAGCGACGGCGAGCAGTACTTC. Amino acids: CSAGTSDGEQYF.

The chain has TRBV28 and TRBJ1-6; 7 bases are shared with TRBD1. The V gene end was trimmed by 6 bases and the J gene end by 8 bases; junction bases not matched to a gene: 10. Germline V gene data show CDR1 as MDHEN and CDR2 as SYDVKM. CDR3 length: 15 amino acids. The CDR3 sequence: CASSSTGAIDSPLHF. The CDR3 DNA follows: TGTGCCAGCAGCTCTACAGGGGCGATCGATTCACCCCTCCACTTT.

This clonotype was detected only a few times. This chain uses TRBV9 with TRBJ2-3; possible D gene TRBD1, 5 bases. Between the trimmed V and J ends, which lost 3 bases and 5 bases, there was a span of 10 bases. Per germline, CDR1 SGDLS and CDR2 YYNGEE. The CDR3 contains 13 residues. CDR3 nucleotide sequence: TGTGCCAGCAGCGGGCTAGGGGTAGATACGCAGTATTTT. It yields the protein CASSGLGVDTQYF.

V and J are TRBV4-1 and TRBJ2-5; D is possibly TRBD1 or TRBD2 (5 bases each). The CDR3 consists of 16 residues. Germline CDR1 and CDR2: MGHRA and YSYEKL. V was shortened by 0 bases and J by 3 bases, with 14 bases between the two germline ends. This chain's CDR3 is CASSQEGASGKETQYF. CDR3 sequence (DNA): TGCGCCAGCAGCCAAGAAGGGGCGAGCGGCAAAGAGACCCAGTACTTC.

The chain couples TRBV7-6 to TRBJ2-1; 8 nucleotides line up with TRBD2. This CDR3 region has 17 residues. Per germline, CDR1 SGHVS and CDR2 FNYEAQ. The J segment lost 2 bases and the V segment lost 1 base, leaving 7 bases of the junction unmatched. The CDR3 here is CASSLGASGSTYNEQFF. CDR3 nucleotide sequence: TGTGCCAGCAGCTTAGGGGCCAGCGGGAGTACCTACAATGAGCAGTTCTTC.

The CDR3 sequence: CASSVAGGTAMEIQYF. The CDR3 DNA is TGTGCCAGCAGCGTAGCTGGGGGGACAGCGATGGAAATTCAGTACTTC. The rearrangement joins TRBV9 to TRBJ2-4; possibly TRBD1 for D (7 bases). The V and J ends lost 0 bases and 10 bases respectively, with 20 bases between them. The CDR3 loop spans 16 amino acids. The germline V gene has CDR1 SGDLS and CDR2 YYNGEE.

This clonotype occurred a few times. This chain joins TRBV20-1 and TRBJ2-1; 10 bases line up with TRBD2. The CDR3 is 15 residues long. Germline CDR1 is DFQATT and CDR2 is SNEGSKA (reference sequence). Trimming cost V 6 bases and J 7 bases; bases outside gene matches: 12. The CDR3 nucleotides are TGCAGTGCATCTGAGAGGGGACTAGCGAGGAATGAGCAGTTCTTC. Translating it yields CSASERGLARNEQFF.

In DNA form, the CDR3 reads TGCAGTGCTTTAGGGACTAGCGGGAGTGTCTCCTACAATGAGCAGTTCTTC. This sequence encodes CSALGTSGSVSYNEQFF. The chain combines TRBV20-1 with TRBJ2-1; 14 nucleotides match TRBD2. The V gene end was trimmed by 5 bases and the J gene end by 0 bases; junction bases not matched to a gene: 6. The CDR3 runs 17 residues. Germline V gene sequence: CDR1 DFQATT, CDR2 SNEGSKA (reference sequence).

As DNA, the CDR3 is TGCAGTGCCACCTTTCCCTATACCCTGGATGGCTACACCTTC. Its translation: CSATFPYTLDGYTF. The V and J genes are TRBV20-1 and TRBJ1-2; D not certain. With 6 bases removed from V and 6 bases from J, the gap between germline ends came to 20 bases. Germline lookup yields CDR1 DFQATT and CDR2 SNEGSKA (reference sequence). The CDR3 contains 14 residues.